The entry that follows covers one T cell receptor (beta chain) sequence. This clonotype was counted between two and nine times. The specificity of this receptor is unknown. Within one base of it there is no much larger clone, and no base qualities were kept. The CDR3 goes from the cysteine to the phenylalanine over 15 residues. CDR3 DNA only is kept here, 45 bases in frame from base 1. Trimming costs V 2 bases and J 9 bases, and their ends lie 17 bases apart. PBMCs were isolated by Ficoll-Paque density gradient centrifugation. The sample comes from a study of T-cell memory formation after mild COVID-19 listed by TCRdb under 2021. With regard to the full study: TCR sequence clusters from the two donors were largely donor specific. Two young, previously healthy adult volunteers, one female and one male, were included in the cohort. In two donors, T-cell clones that expanded and contracted after mild COVID-19 were tracked by sequencing TCRalpha and TCRbeta repertoires over time. General conclusions and limits of the study: Some responding clones were found in pre-infection memory, which suggests that pre-existing cross-reactive memory T cells took part in the SARS-CoV-2 response. Clones that contracted from day 15 to 85 showed balanced CD4/CD8 phenotypes, whereas a second wave of clones that expanded from day 15 to 37 leaned towards CD4+. The study included only a couple of mild cases, and larger cohorts that include severe cases with pre-infection samples were judged to be necessary. The second-wave clones that peaked on day 37 were not confirmed to be SARS-CoV-2 specific. Contracting CD4+ clones appeared mostly in the CM and EM memory subsets, whereas CD8+ clones were enriched in EMRA.

These reads were obtained on an Illumina NovaSeq 6000. Using 5'RACE with constant-segment primers, TCRalpha and TCRbeta cDNA libraries were constructed, with sample barcodes and unique molecular identifiers added in the process. Trizol reagent was used to extract RNA from every sample. Library amplification was performed in two PCR steps, and a second sample barcode and Illumina TruSeq adapters were introduced in the second step. The libraries were sequenced on an Illumina NovaSeq using 2 x 150 bp paired-end reads. In the authors' own workflow: The reads were demultiplexed and collapsed into UMI-guided consensus sequences using migec v1.2.7. With mixcr v2.1.11, UMI consensuses were aligned to TRA and TRB V and J templates and assembled into clonotypes. Expanded or contracted clonotypes were those called significant by both edgeR and NoisET, with noise models trained on biological replicates. For edgeR calls, a false discovery rate-adjusted p below 0.01 and a log2 fold-change threshold of 1 were applied. As an exploratory analysis of dynamics, PCA with hierarchical clustering was applied to max-normalized trajectories of the 1000 most abundant clonotypes. Separately sequenced CD4+ and CD8+ repertoires were used to assign the CD4 or CD8 phenotype of responding clones. TCRdb reanalyzed the raw reads on its own, using fastp at Q25 for trimming and MiXCR for clone calling, and kept in-frame beta chains. All rows with the same CDR3 protein become a single entry with the most common DNA and genes. It is TCRdb's table, rather than the study itself, that gives the V and J calls and clone size. For this sample the table gives about 350,000 distinct CDR3 sequences, of which around 15% were detected only once. About 22% of the sample is held by the ten biggest clonotypes.

The V and J genes are TRBV12-3 or TRBV12-4 and TRBJ2-4, and possibly TRBD1, on 6 matching bases. The source of this sequence is a man younger than 35 who had mild COVID-19 (a few samples of this study predate the infection). The sample titles of this study are shuffled in the database, so cell type and time point are left out; the donor was told from shared clones. Material for sequencing was PBMCs or a T cell subset sorted from them (not recorded which). The CDR3 region reads CASSLSSGAKGIQYF. The bases read TGTGCCAGCAGTTTAAGTTCAGGGGCAAAGGGCATTCAGTACTTC.